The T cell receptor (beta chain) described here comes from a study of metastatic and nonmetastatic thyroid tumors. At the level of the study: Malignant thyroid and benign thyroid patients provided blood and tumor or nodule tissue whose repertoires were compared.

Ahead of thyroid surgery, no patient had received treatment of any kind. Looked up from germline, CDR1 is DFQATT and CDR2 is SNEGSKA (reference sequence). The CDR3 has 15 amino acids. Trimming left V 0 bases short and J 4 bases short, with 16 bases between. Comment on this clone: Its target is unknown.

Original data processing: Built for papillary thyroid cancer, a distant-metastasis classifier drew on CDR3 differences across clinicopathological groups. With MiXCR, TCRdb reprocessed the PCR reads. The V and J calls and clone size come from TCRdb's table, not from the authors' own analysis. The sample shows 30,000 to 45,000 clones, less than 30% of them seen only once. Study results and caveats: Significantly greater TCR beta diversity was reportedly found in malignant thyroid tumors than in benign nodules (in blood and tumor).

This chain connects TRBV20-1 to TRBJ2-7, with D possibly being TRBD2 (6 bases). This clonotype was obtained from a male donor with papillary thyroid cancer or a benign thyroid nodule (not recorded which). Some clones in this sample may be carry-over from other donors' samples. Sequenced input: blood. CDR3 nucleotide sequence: TGCAGTGCTAGAGATCAAACGGGGGTTGATTACGAGCAGTACTTC. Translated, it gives CSARDQTGVDYEQYF.